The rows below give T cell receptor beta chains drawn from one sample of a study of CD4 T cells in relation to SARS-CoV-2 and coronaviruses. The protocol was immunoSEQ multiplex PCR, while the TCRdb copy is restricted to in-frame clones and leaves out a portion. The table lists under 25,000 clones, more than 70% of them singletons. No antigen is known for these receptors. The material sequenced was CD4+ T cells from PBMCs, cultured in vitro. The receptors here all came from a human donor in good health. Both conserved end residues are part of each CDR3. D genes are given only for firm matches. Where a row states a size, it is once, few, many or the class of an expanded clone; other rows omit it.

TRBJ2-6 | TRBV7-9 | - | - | CASLKDSGANVLTF | TGTGCCAGCCTAAAAGACTCTGGGGCCAACGTCCTGACTTTC
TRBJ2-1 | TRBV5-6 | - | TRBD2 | CASSEGTNNEQFF | TGTGCCAGCAGCGAGGGGACTAACAATGAGCAGTTCTTC
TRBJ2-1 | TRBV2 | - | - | CASSEAPSFGEQFF | TGTGCCAGCAGTGAAGCGCCTAGCTTCGGTGAGCAGTTCTTC
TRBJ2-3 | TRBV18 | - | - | CASFQSGDTQYF | TGTGCCAGCTTCCAGAGCGGAGACACGCAGTATTTT
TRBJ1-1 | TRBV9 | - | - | CASRDPGTEAFF | TGTGCCAGCAGGGACCCGGGAACTGAAGCTTTCTTT
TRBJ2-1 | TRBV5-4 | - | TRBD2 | CASSPGLAGRGEQFF | TGTGCCAGCAGCCCGGGACTAGCGGGGAGGGGTGAGCAGTTCTTC
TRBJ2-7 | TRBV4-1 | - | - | CASSQEGTLGEQYF | TGCGCCAGCAGCCAAGAAGGGACCCTGGGGGAGCAGTACTTC
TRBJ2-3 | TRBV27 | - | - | CASSLKGAPGLGGTDTQYF | TGTGCCAGCAGTTTAAAGGGGGCTCCGGGACTAGGGGGCACAGATACGCAGTATTTT
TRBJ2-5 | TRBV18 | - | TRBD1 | CASSPNRHRGQQETQYF | TGTGCCAGCTCACCAAACAGACACAGGGGTCAGCAAGAGACCCAGTACTTC
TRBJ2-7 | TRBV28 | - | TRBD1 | CASSGDSLGYEQYF | TGTGCCAGCAGTGGGGACAGTTTGGGGTACGAGCAGTACTTC
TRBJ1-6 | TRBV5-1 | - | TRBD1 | CASSPGTGNSPLHF | TGCGCCAGCAGCCCCGGGACAGGGAATTCACCCCTCCACTTT
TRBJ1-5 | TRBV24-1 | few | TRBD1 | CATSDKDRVAQPQHF | TGTGCCACCAGTGACAAAGACAGGGTCGCTCAGCCCCAGCATTTT
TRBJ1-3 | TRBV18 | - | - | CASSPIRDNNSGNTIYF | TGTGCCAGCTCACCAATTAGGGACAACAACTCTGGAAACACCATATATTTT
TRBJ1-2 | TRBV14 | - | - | CASSSSRPFGDGYTF | TGTGCCAGCAGCTCGTCCCGACCCTTCGGGGACGGCTACACCTTC
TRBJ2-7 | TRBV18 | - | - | CASSPPLRGVHEQYF | TGTGCCAGCTCACCACCGCTCAGGGGGGTGCACGAGCAGTACTTC
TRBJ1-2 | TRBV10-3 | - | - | CAISVGVPSRGYTF | TGTGCCATCAGTGTTGGGGTGCCCTCCCGCGGCTACACCTTC
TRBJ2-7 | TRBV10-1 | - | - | CASSEDRRTYEQYF | TGCGCCAGCAGTGAGGACAGGCGTACCTACGAGCAGTACTTC
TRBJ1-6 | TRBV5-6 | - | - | CASRLAGGNSPLHF | TGTGCCAGCAGATTGGCGGGGGGAAATTCACCCCTCCACTTT
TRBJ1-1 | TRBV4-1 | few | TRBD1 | CASSAPTGATEAFF | TGCGCCAGCAGCGCCCCGACAGGGGCCACTGAAGCTTTCTTT
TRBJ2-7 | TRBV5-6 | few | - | CASSPRGAHQYF | TGTGCCAGCAGCCCGCGGGGCGCCCACCAGTACTTC
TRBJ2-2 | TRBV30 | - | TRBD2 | CAWSVSWGLAGVATGELFF | TGTGCCTGGAGTGTTTCGTGGGGACTAGCGGGAGTGGCCACCGGGGAGCTGTTTTTT
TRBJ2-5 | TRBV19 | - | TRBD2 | CASSRRTSGSETQYF | TGTGCCAGTAGTAGACGGACTAGCGGGAGCGAGACCCAGTACTTC
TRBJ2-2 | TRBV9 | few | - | CASSPLQAGELFF | TGTGCCAGCAGCCCCTTGCAGGCCGGGGAGCTGTTTTTT
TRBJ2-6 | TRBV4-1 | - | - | CASSQIRQISGANVLTF | TGCGCCAGCAGCCAAATCCGACAGATCTCTGGGGCCAACGTCCTGACTTTC
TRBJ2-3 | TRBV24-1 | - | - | CATAELDSTDTQYF | TGTGCCACCGCTGAGCTAGATAGCACAGATACGCAGTATTTT
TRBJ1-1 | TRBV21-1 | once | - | CASSKGANTEAFF | TGTGCCAGCAGCAAAGGAGCAAACACTGAAGCTTTCTTT
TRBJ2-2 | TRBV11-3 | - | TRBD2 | CASSFSGVNTGELFF | TGTGCCAGCAGCTTTAGCGGGGTGAACACCGGGGAGCTGTTTTTT
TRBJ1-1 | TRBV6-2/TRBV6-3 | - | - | CASSYSRAGEAFF | TGTGCCAGCAGTTACTCGAGGGCAGGGGAAGCTTTCTTT
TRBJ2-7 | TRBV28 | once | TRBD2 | CASSWGSSGRAPYEQYF | TGTGCCAGCAGCTGGGGTTCTAGCGGGAGGGCCCCCTACGAGCAGTACTTC
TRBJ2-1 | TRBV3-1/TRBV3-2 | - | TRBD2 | CASSQAGTSGNEQFF | TGTGCCAGCAGCCAAGCCGGGACTAGCGGCAATGAGCAGTTCTTC
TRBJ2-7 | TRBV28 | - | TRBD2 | CASSSWTSGRKPEQYF | TGTGCCAGCAGTTCCTGGACTAGCGGGAGGAAGCCCGAGCAGTACTTC
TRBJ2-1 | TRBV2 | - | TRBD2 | CASRRTSGQSTFF | TGTGCCAGCAGAAGGACTAGCGGGCAATCTACGTTCTTC
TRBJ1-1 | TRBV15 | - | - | CATSRDRNTEAFF | TGTGCCACCAGCAGGGACAGGAACACTGAAGCTTTCTTT
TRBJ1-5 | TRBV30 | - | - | CAWSGQIDQPQHF | TGTGCCTGGAGTGGTCAGATCGATCAGCCCCAGCATTTT
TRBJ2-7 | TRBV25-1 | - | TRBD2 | CASSASGTTSYEQYF | TGTGCCAGCAGTGCCTCCGGGACTACTTCCTACGAGCAGTACTTC
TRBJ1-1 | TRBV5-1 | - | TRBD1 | CASTTGGANTEAFF | TGCGCCAGCACGACAGGGGGAGCGAACACTGAAGCTTTCTTT
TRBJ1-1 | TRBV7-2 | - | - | CASSPSGGFFPEAFF | TGTGCCAGCAGCCCTTCCGGGGGTTTTTTTCCTGAAGCTTTCTTT